These 2 T cell receptor beta chains came from one sample sequenced in a study of persistence of HIV-infected CD4 T cells. This was the immunoSEQ version 4 assay in survey mode. TCRdb keeps only in-frame clones here, not all; method: immunoSEQ multiplex PCR. The profile covers tens of thousands of clones, with roughly 82% appearing a single time and under 7.5% taken by the ten largest. Stimulation used about 9.5 ug/mL lysate from CMV-infected fibroblasts. Memory cells lacking CD40L and CD69 with high CD45RO were sorted. For these TCRs, the target antigens are not known. This sample comprised CD4+ T cells sorted from PBMCs after roughly 17-hour stimulation, obtained from a patient who received antiretroviral therapy. Source of these receptors: an adult woman with HIV who was CMV-seropositive.

The chain joins TRBV6-5 to TRBJ1-2; D might be TRBD1 (5 bases). The CDR3 loop spans 12 amino acids. Germline-derived CDR1 and CDR2 are MNHEY and SVGAGI. The V end lost 5 bases, the J end lost 8 bases, and 12 bases lay between the germline ends. The CDR3 reads CASSTTEGGYTF. The CDR3 DNA is TGTGCCAGCAGTACCACCGAGGGGGGCTACACCTTC.

The rearrangement uses TRBV12-3 or TRBV12-4 and TRBJ1-1; D gene unclear. The CDR3 consists of 13 residues. The V end lost 3 bases, the J end lost 0 bases, and 5 bases lay between the germline ends. CDR3 nucleotides: TGTGCCAGCAGTTTCGCGGTGAACACTGAAGCTTTCTTT. It specifies CASSFAVNTEAFF.